These T cell receptor beta chains were read from a single sample in a study of metastatic and nonmetastatic thyroid tumors. TCRdb used MiXCR to call clones anew from the PCR reads. The sample lists around 28,000 clones; 15% to 20% were seen once. Material: blood. These TCRs come from a female donor with papillary thyroid cancer or a benign thyroid nodule (not recorded which). Some clones in this sample may be carry-over from other donors' samples. Each CDR3 is given with its conserved first and last residue. A D gene is named only where the DNA matches it firmly. Expanded clones are given a class, and other clones once, few, many or no size at all.

clone size	J gene	D gene	V gene	CDR3 protein	CDR3 DNA
few	TRBJ2-5	.	TRBV11-2	CASSLGASHQETQYF	TGTGCCAGCAGCTTAGGAGCCAGCCACCAAGAGACCCAGTACTTT
few	TRBJ2-1	.	TRBV28	CANILWSQGGYNEQFF	TGTGCCAACATTTTATGGTCCCAGGGGGGCTACAATGAGCAGTTCTTC
many	TRBJ2-1	.	TRBV2	CASSVTLGGPNEQFF	TGTGCCAGCAGTGTTACCCTTGGGGGGCCCAATGAGCAGTTCTTC
few	TRBJ2-5	.	TRBV2	CASSEVLSETQYF	TGTGCCAGCAGTGAAGTGCTCTCAGAGACCCAGTACTTC
many	TRBJ2-1	.	TRBV4-1	CASSQDSADSRPNEQFF	TGCGCCAGCAGCCAAGATTCGGCGGACTCCCGCCCCAATGAGCAGTTCTTC
many	TRBJ1-1	.	TRBV5-1	CASSLVSRSLGEAFF	TGCGCCAGCAGCTTGGTTTCCAGAAGTTTGGGGGAAGCTTTCTTT
medium-sized	TRBJ1-6	.	TRBV28	CASSFGTNSPLHF	TGTGCCAGCAGTTTCGGGACAAATTCACCCCTCCACTTT
medium-sized	TRBJ2-7	.	TRBV6-2/TRBV6-3	CASSYSTAHREQYF	TGTGCCAGCAGTTACTCCACAGCACACAGAGAGCAGTACTTC
medium-sized	TRBJ1-5	TRBD1	TRBV12-3/TRBV12-4	CASNNQGEIQPQHF	TGTGCCAGCAATAATCAGGGGGAGATCCAGCCCCAGCATTTT
medium-sized	TRBJ2-7	.	TRBV28	CASRDPGPYEQYF	TGTGCCAGCAGGGACCCGGGCCCCTACGAGCAGTACTTC
few	TRBJ2-1	TRBD1	TRBV6-1	CASRPGQGYNEQFF	TGTGCCAGCAGACCGGGACAGGGGTACAATGAGCAGTTCTTC
many	TRBJ1-6	.	TRBV6-2/TRBV6-3	CASSYVQATTSSYNSPLHF	TGTGCCAGCAGTTATGTGCAGGCGACCACGAGCTCCTATAATTCACCCCTCCACTTT
.	TRBJ2-1	.	TRBV30	CAWSLWGVSNEQFF	TGTGCCTGGAGTCTGTGGGGAGTAAGCAATGAGCAGTTCTTC
many	TRBJ2-2	TRBD1	TRBV7-7	CASSPTPDRAFGELFF	TGTGCCAGCAGCCCTACCCCTGACAGGGCGTTCGGGGAGCTGTTTTTT
.	TRBJ2-1	.	TRBV7-9	CASSLVGNNEQFF	TGTGCCAGCAGCTTGGTCGGGAACAATGAGCAGTTCTTC
.	TRBJ1-2	.	TRBV11-2	CASSLFRERNSLKSVTF	TGTGCCAGCAGCTTGTTTCGCGAACGGAACTCCCTTAAGTCGGTCACCTTC
many	TRBJ2-5	TRBD2	TRBV3-1	CASSRPLAGDAQETQYF	TGTGCCAGCAGCCGACCCCTAGCGGGAGATGCTCAAGAGACCCAGTACTTC
.	TRBJ1-5	.	TRBV2	CASSEEATYSNQPQHF	TGTGCCAGCAGTGAAGAGGCGACGTATAGCAATCAGCCCCAGCATTTT
.	TRBJ2-7	.	TRBV29-1	CSETGDWYEQYF	TGCAGCGAGACCGGGGATTGGTACGAGCAGTACTTC
few	TRBJ1-6	.	TRBV6-5	CASRTRTGVLKGGSRNSPLHF	TGTGCCAGCAGGACACGTACCGGGGTCCTAAAGGGCGGGAGCAGAAATTCACCCCTCCACTTT
.	TRBJ2-1	TRBD1	TRBV20-1	CSARELGQAPYNEQFF	TGCAGTGCTAGGGAATTAGGACAGGCTCCCTACAATGAGCAGTTCTTC
.	TRBJ1-1	.	TRBV7-9	CASRGCTEAFF	TGTGCCAGCAGGGGGTGCACTGAAGCTTTCTTT
medium-sized	TRBJ2-7	.	TRBV27	CASSGRGRTMEQYF	TGTGCCAGCAGTGGAAGGGGAAGAACGATGGAGCAGTACTTC
.	TRBJ1-2	TRBD1	TRBV11-2	CASGGGPGWPLDYGYTF	TGTGCCTCAGGGGGTGGTCCGGGTTGGCCCTTGGACTATGGCTACACCTTC
.	TRBJ1-3	TRBD1	TRBV9	CASSVDRDNRLNTIYF	TGTGCCAGCAGCGTCGACAGGGACAATAGACTAAACACCATATATTTT
.	TRBJ1-6	.	TRBV10-3	CAISYGDLGSPLHF	TGTGCCATCAGCTACGGGGATCTGGGTTCACCCCTCCACTTT
many	TRBJ2-5	.	TRBV19	CASSPQARYQETQYF	TGTGCCAGTAGCCCCCAAGCCCGGTACCAAGAGACCCAGTACTTC
many	TRBJ1-6	.	TRBV6-1	CASGQGNSPLHF	TGTGCCAGCGGGCAGGGGAATTCACCCCTCCACTTT
many	TRBJ2-1	TRBD2	TRBV3-1	CASSPQQGLAGGLTYNEQFF	TGTGCCAGCAGCCCACAACAAGGACTAGCGGGGGGGCTGACCTACAATGAGCAGTTCTTC
many	TRBJ1-2	TRBD1	TRBV5-1	CASSLGQGPSSIRYGYTF	TGCGCCAGCAGCTTGGGACAGGGACCTTCCTCCATTCGGTATGGCTACACCTTC
many	TRBJ1-5	TRBD1	TRBV6-5	CASSYRDSYNQPQHF	TGTGCCAGCAGTTACAGGGACAGTTACAATCAGCCCCAGCATTTT
few	TRBJ1-2	.	TRBV19	CASSTEKDRYVYTF	TGTGCCAGTAGTACGGAAAAAGACAGATATGTCTACACCTTC
many	TRBJ1-2	.	TRBV6-1	CASREGVQYGYTF	TGTGCCAGCAGAGAGGGGGTTCAATATGGCTACACCTTC
many	TRBJ2-1	.	TRBV27	CASSTSPGATYNEQFF	TGTGCCAGCAGCACCTCCCCTGGGGCTACCTACAATGAGCAGTTCTTC
.	TRBJ1-2	.	TRBV28	CASRPSPSNYGYTF	TGTGCCAGCAGACCCAGTCCAAGCAACTATGGCTACACCTTC
many	TRBJ1-1	.	TRBV11-2	CASSPQKQTEAFF	TGTGCCAGCAGCCCCCAAAAGCAAACTGAAGCTTTCTTT
few	TRBJ2-7	.	TRBV10-3	CAISDGQCMGVYEQYF	TGTGCCATCAGTGACGGACAGTGCATGGGGGTCTACGAGCAGTACTTC
medium-sized	TRBJ1-1	.	TRBV6-1	CASTLGLNGEAFF	TGTGCCAGCACCCTCGGGCTAAATGGGGAAGCTTTCTTT
.	TRBJ1-2	TRBD1	TRBV12-3/TRBV12-4	CASNLQGAASYTF	TGTGCCAGCAATCTACAGGGGGCGGCGAGCTACACCTTC
many	TRBJ1-1	.	TRBV13	CASSLAGAPGAFF	TGTGCCAGCAGCCTGGCGGGGGCACCTGGGGCTTTCTTT
medium-sized	TRBJ2-7	TRBD1	TRBV6-1	CASSGPDRGVNEQYF	TGTGCCAGCAGTGGTCCAGACAGGGGCGTGAACGAGCAGTACTTC
many	TRBJ1-1	TRBD1	TRBV14	CASSLLRTGALNTEAFF	TGTGCCAGCAGCCTCCTAAGGACAGGGGCGCTGAACACTGAAGCTTTCTTT
many	TRBJ2-7	.	TRBV29-1	CSVAPWQNYEQYF	TGCAGCGTTGCTCCATGGCAGAACTACGAGCAGTACTTC